Listed below are T cell receptor beta chains from one sample, sequenced in a study of shared clonotypes between healthy human individuals. TCRdb's table, derived via immunoSEQ multiplex PCR, lists solely in-frame clones and lacks some. The sample shows hundreds of thousands of clones, roughly 95% of them seen only once. The sequenced sample was naive CD8+ T cells sorted from blood. These TCRs come from a woman in her 30s in good health. Both conserved end residues are part of each CDR3. D genes are given only for firm matches. Expanded clones get a size class; other rows say once, few or many, or leave the size out.

clone size,V gene,D gene,J gene,CDR3 protein,CDR3 DNA
.,TRBV2,TRBD1,TRBJ1-5,CASSEKGANSQPQHF,TGTGCCAGCAGTGAAAAGGGGGCGAACAGTCAGCCCCAGCATTTT
.,TRBV14,.,TRBJ2-1,CASSARLTQYNEQFF,TGTGCCAGCAGCGCGAGACTAACTCAATACAATGAGCAGTTCTTC
.,TRBV5-4,TRBD1,TRBJ2-7,CASKQGQGEAYEQYF,TGTGCCAGCAAACAAGGACAGGGGGAAGCCTACGAGCAGTACTTC
.,TRBV7-9,.,TRBJ2-1,CASSPSSYNEQFF,TGTGCCAGCAGCCCAAGCTCCTACAATGAGCAGTTCTTC
.,TRBV4-1,.,TRBJ2-1,CASSQAGSSYNEQFF,TGCGCCAGCAGCCAAGCAGGGAGCTCCTACAATGAGCAGTTCTTC
.,TRBV2,.,TRBJ1-2,CASKESGIVPNYGYTF,TGTGCCAGCAAGGAGTCTGGGATAGTTCCTAACTATGGCTACACCTTC
.,TRBV27,.,TRBJ2-1,CASSRSVIYNEQFF,TGTGCCAGCAGCCGCTCGGTTATCTACAATGAGCAGTTCTTC
.,TRBV5-1,.,TRBJ1-5,CASSLDPGRPQPQHF,TGCGCCAGCAGCTTGGATCCGGGACGCCCTCAGCCCCAGCATTTT
.,TRBV10-3,.,TRBJ1-2,CAISDGTTGHNYGYTF,TGTGCCATCAGTGACGGGACAACTGGGCATAACTATGGCTACACCTTC
.,TRBV28,.,TRBJ2-4,CASRAERLAKNIQYF,TGTGCCAGCCGAGCGGAGAGGTTAGCCAAAAACATTCAGTACTTC
.,TRBV2,TRBD2,TRBJ2-7,CASSESSGSYEQYF,TGTGCCAGCAGTGAATCTAGCGGGAGCTACGAGCAGTACTTC
.,TRBV19,.,TRBJ2-2,CASSIDLWGGITTGELFF,TGTGCCAGTAGTATAGATCTATGGGGCGGGATAACCACCGGGGAGCTGTTTTTT
.,TRBV6-5,TRBD1,TRBJ2-1,CASSYRDRDNEQFF,TGTGCCAGCAGTTATCGAGACAGGGACAATGAGCAGTTCTTC
.,TRBV4-1,.,TRBJ2-7,CASSQGGGRRGYEQYF,TGCGCCAGCAGCCAAGGTGGGGGGCGTCGGGGCTACGAGCAGTACTTC
.,TRBV2,.,TRBJ2-1,CASSDGTGNEQFF,TGTGCCAGCAGCGACGGGACGGGCAATGAGCAGTTCTTC
.,TRBV6-5,.,TRBJ2-3,CASSPDPYTQYF,TGTGCCAGCAGTCCGGACCCATACACGCAGTATTTT
.,TRBV28,TRBD1,TRBJ1-6,CASSVGTAPNSPLHF,TGTGCCAGCAGTGTCGGGACAGCCCCTAATTCACCCCTCCACTTT
once,TRBV28,.,TRBJ2-7,CASTNEGGRLSGEQYF,TGTGCCAGCACTAATGAGGGGGGGAGACTTTCGGGCGAGCAGTACTTC
once,TRBV9,.,TRBJ2-7,CASSVDRGPSYEQYF,TGTGCCAGCAGCGTAGATCGGGGCCCCTCCTACGAGCAGTACTTC
.,TRBV5-1,.,TRBJ2-7,CASSLVSYEQYF,TGCGCCAGCTCCTTGGTCTCCTACGAGCAGTACTTC
.,TRBV28,.,TRBJ2-3,CASRDEGLSADTQYF,TGTGCCAGCAGGGACGAGGGACTCTCGGCAGATACGCAGTATTTT
.,TRBV27,.,TRBJ2-3,CASSLSTDTQYF,TGTGCCAGCAGTTTATCAACAGATACGCAGTATTTT
.,TRBV27,.,TRBJ1-2,CASSHRKGYGYTF,TGTGCCAGCAGTCACCGAAAAGGCTATGGCTACACCTTC
.,TRBV28,.,TRBJ2-3,CASSSPSTDTQYF,TGTGCCAGCAGTTCCCCATCTACGGATACGCAGTATTTT
.,TRBV5-6,TRBD1,TRBJ1-4,CASSLGDRANEKLFF,TGTGCCAGCAGCTTGGGGGACAGGGCAAATGAAAAACTGTTTTTT
once,TRBV9,TRBD1,TRBJ1-2,CASNPTGGDYGYTF,TGTGCCAGCAACCCCACAGGGGGCGACTATGGCTACACCTTC
.,TRBV11-2,TRBD1,TRBJ1-1,CASSIPGGGGNTEAFF,TGTGCCAGCAGCATCCCAGGGGGCGGAGGGAACACTGAAGCTTTCTTT
.,TRBV28,TRBD1,TRBJ1-2,CASSLTGHYGYTF,TGTGCCAGCAGTTTGACAGGGCACTATGGCTACACCTTC
.,TRBV28,.,TRBJ2-7,CASSPRLMGGGYEQYF,TGTGCCAGCAGCCCGCGTCTGATGGGGGGAGGCTACGAGCAGTACTTC
once,TRBV7-9,TRBD2,TRBJ2-7,CASSFPKTSGATYEQYF,TGTGCCAGCAGCTTCCCAAAGACTAGCGGGGCAACCTACGAGCAGTACTTC
.,TRBV4-1,.,TRBJ2-1,CASSQVHPGEQFF,TGCGCCAGCAGCCAAGTCCACCCTGGTGAGCAGTTCTTC
.,TRBV27,TRBD1,TRBJ2-7,CASSLKTGLDEQYF,TGTGCCAGCAGTTTGAAGACAGGGTTGGACGAGCAGTACTTC
.,TRBV6-5,TRBD2,TRBJ2-2,CASWAGGYTGELFF,TGTGCCAGCTGGGCGGGAGGGTACACCGGGGAGCTGTTTTTT
.,TRBV28,TRBD2,TRBJ2-7,CASSPTSGRGPREQYF,TGTGCCAGCAGTCCTACTAGCGGGAGGGGACCGCGAGAGCAGTACTTC
.,TRBV6-5,.,TRBJ1-1,CASSYRAMNTEAFF,TGTGCCAGCAGTTATCGGGCCATGAACACTGAAGCTTTCTTT
.,TRBV13,.,TRBJ2-1,CASSPGSGGMGNEQFF,TGTGCCAGCAGCCCCGGGTCGGGCGGGATGGGCAATGAGCAGTTCTTC
.,TRBV2,.,TRBJ2-7,CASSVRVLGSYEQYF,TGTGCCAGCAGTGTAAGAGTTCTCGGGTCCTACGAGCAGTACTTC
.,TRBV27,.,TRBJ1-2,CASSQRQAGNYGYTF,TGTGCCAGCAGTCAGCGACAGGCGGGAAACTATGGCTACACCTTC
.,TRBV27,TRBD1,TRBJ1-5,CASSLSAGGPQHF,TGTGCCAGCAGTTTATCGGCAGGGGGGCCCCAGCATTTT
once,TRBV5-4,.,TRBJ2-1,CASSTLTGINEQFF,TGTGCCAGCAGCACCCTGACAGGTATCAATGAGCAGTTCTTC
.,TRBV5-4,.,TRBJ2-1,CASSLLNEQFF,TGTGCCAGCAGCTTACTCAATGAGCAGTTCTTC
.,TRBV27,TRBD1,TRBJ1-2,CASSLTTGEGYTF,TGTGCCAGCAGTTTAACTACAGGGGAAGGCTACACCTTC
.,TRBV7-9,.,TRBJ1-4,CASSLSGVQEKLFF,TGTGCCAGCAGCTTAAGTGGGGTCCAGGAAAAACTGTTTTTT
.,TRBV19,.,TRBJ2-1,CASNEGAYNEQFF,TGTGCCAGTAATGAGGGAGCCTACAATGAGCAGTTCTTC
.,TRBV5-6,.,TRBJ2-1,CASSLDSYNEQFF,TGTGCCAGCAGCTTGGACAGCTACAATGAGCAGTTCTTC
.,TRBV9,.,TRBJ1-2,CASSPLKGQAYYGYTF,TGTGCCAGCAGCCCCCTCAAGGGGCAGGCATACTATGGCTACACCTTC
.,TRBV19,.,TRBJ2-3,CASSIDHGRGVPSTDTQYF,TGTGCCAGTAGTATAGATCACGGGAGAGGGGTGCCTAGCACAGATACGCAGTATTTT
.,TRBV27,TRBD1,TRBJ2-7,CASKGGTGYEQYF,TGTGCCAGCAAAGGGGGGACAGGCTACGAGCAGTACTTC
once,TRBV10-3,.,TRBJ1-1,CAISDLRLEAFF,TGTGCCATCAGTGATCTGCGGCTTGAAGCTTTCTTT
.,TRBV27,TRBD1,TRBJ2-1,CASLTGANEQFF,TGTGCCAGCCTTACAGGGGCAAATGAGCAGTTCTTC
.,TRBV2,TRBD1,TRBJ2-6,CAGTGGAGANVLTF,TGTGCCGGAACAGGGGGCGCTGGGGCCAACGTCCTGACTTTC
.,TRBV4-1,.,TRBJ2-5,CASSQAFPRGEAQYF,TGCGCCAGCAGCCAAGCGTTTCCCAGGGGCGAGGCCCAGTACTTC
.,TRBV5-8,.,TRBJ2-7,CASSLQESYEQYF,TGTGCCAGCAGCTTACAGGAATCCTACGAGCAGTACTTC
.,TRBV2,TRBD2,TRBJ2-2,CASSLSGRAQAGELFF,TGTGCCAGCAGCCTTAGCGGGAGGGCGCAGGCCGGGGAGCTGTTTTTT
.,TRBV25-1,TRBD1,TRBJ2-2,CASSAGTGDTGELFF,TGTGCCAGCAGTGCCGGGACAGGAGACACCGGGGAGCTGTTTTTT
.,TRBV7-8,.,TRBJ2-5,CASSLGALEFRETQYF,TGTGCCAGCAGCCTAGGGGCGCTCGAATTTAGGGAGACCCAGTACTTC